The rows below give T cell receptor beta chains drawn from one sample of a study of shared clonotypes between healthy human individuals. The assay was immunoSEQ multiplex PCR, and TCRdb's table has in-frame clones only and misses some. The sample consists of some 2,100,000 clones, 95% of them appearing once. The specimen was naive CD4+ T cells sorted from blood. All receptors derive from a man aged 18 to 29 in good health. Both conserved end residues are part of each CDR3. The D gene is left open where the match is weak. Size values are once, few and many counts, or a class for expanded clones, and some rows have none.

TGTGCCAGCAGCTTGCAGGGGCCTAAGGGTGCTTTCTTT CASSLQGPKGAFF NA TRBJ1-1 NA TRBV5-4
TGTGCCAGCAGCCAAGATGGGGGAACGGGCCATGAAAAACTGTTTTTT CASSQDGGTGHEKLFF NA TRBJ1-4 NA TRBV4-2
TGCGCCAGCGCATCTCAAGGGGGCGACTATGGCTACACCTTC CASASQGGDYGYTF TRBD1 TRBJ1-2 NA TRBV5-1
TGTGCCAGCAGGGTAACCTACGAGCAGTACTTC CASRVTYEQYF NA TRBJ2-7 few TRBV2
TGCGCCAGCAGCTTAGGGGAGGTCTCGAACATTCAGTACTTC CASSLGEVSNIQYF NA TRBJ2-4 NA TRBV4-1
TGTGCCAGCAGTCCTTCTGCAGGGAACTATGGCTACACCTTC CASSPSAGNYGYTF NA TRBJ1-2 NA TRBV6-5
TGTGCCAGCAGCGCCCGTGAGGGTTACCCTGGTGAGCAGTTCTTC CASSAREGYPGEQFF NA TRBJ2-1 NA TRBV6-6
TGTGCCAGTAACAAGGCAGGAGGAGAGACCCAGTACTTC CASNKAGGETQYF NA TRBJ2-5 NA TRBV19
TGTGCCTGGAGTGTACCGGGGGGCGCGAAGACCCAGTACTTC CAWSVPGGAKTQYF NA TRBJ2-5 NA TRBV30
TGTGCCAGCAGTCGGGTAGGGGCGGAAAAACTGTTTTTT CASSRVGAEKLFF NA TRBJ1-4 once TRBV6-1
TGCGCCAGCAGCCCCCGGGGCAACACTGAAGCTTTCTTT CASSPRGNTEAFF NA TRBJ1-1 NA TRBV5-1
TGTGCCAGCAGTAAGAGGACTAGCGCGAACAATGAGCAGTTCTTC CASSKRTSANNEQFF TRBD2 TRBJ2-1 NA TRBV6-1
TGTGCCAGCAGCCCTCGGACAGGGGGCTCGGGGGAGCAGTACTTC CASSPRTGGSGEQYF TRBD1 TRBJ2-7 NA TRBV7-2
TGTGCCAGCAGCTTAGGTGCGACAGGGGAGTTGTACGAGCAGTACTTC CASSLGATGELYEQYF TRBD1 TRBJ2-7 NA TRBV7-8
TGTGCCAGCAGCTTTCCCGGGACAGGAGCCTACGAGCAGTACTTC CASSFPGTGAYEQYF TRBD1 TRBJ2-7 NA TRBV7-2
TGTGCCAGCTCGGCTAGGGACAATGAGCAGTTCTTC CASSARDNEQFF NA TRBJ2-1 once TRBV18
TGCGCCAGCAGCTCCTGGACAGGCTCGGCGAGCTACACCTTC CASSSWTGSASYTF TRBD1 TRBJ1-2 NA TRBV5-1
TGCGCCAGCAGCCAAAGGGGACAGTCGCAGGCAAAAAACACCGGGGAGCTGTTTTTT CASSQRGQSQAKNTGELFF TRBD1 TRBJ2-2 NA TRBV4-1
TGCGCCAGCAGTGCCAGTTACAATGAGCAGTTCTTC CASSASYNEQFF NA TRBJ2-1 NA TRBV10-1
TGTGCCAGCAGCTTAGATTACAAGCGAATCAATGAGCAGTTCTTC CASSLDYKRINEQFF NA TRBJ2-1 once TRBV11-3
TGCGCCAGCAGCTTGTCTAGCGGGAGTACGGGGGCAGATACGCAGTATTTT CASSLSSGSTGADTQYF TRBD2 TRBJ2-3 NA TRBV5-1
TGTGCCAGCAGCGTAGGCAGGGCTCCAACTAATGAAAAACTGTTTTTT CASSVGRAPTNEKLFF NA TRBJ1-4 NA TRBV9
TGTGCCAGCAGCTTAGGTCAGGTCACCTACGAGCAGTACTTC CASSLGQVTYEQYF NA TRBJ2-7 NA TRBV7-2
TGTGCCAGCAGCTTAGGGAGCGGGAGGACAGAGACCCAGTACTTC CASSLGSGRTETQYF TRBD2 TRBJ2-5 NA TRBV7-2
TGCAGCGTTGAAGGGGCAGGGGGAGAGACCCAGTACTTC CSVEGAGGETQYF TRBD1 TRBJ2-5 NA TRBV29-1
TGTGCCAGTAGTACACCCCCTTGGGGGCTCAGTGAAAAACTGTTTTTT CASSTPPWGLSEKLFF NA TRBJ1-4 NA TRBV19
TGTGCCAGCAGACAAACCCAGGGGAGGGTTACAGATACGCAGTATTTT CASRQTQGRVTDTQYF NA TRBJ2-3 once TRBV6-6
TGTGCCTGGAGTCGATATATTAAACCGGGACAGGGATCCCCTGGTGCAACTAATGAAAAACTGTTTTTT CAWSRYIKPGQGSPGATNEKLFF TRBD1 TRBJ1-4 NA TRBV30
TGTGCCAGAAGCCCTAGGGACCGAAAGCCTCGGGGTCAGCCCCAGCATTTT CARSPRDRKPRGQPQHF NA TRBJ1-5 NA TRBV7-5
TGTGCCAGCAGTTACCCCGGACAGGGCTACGAGCAGTACTTC CASSYPGQGYEQYF TRBD1 TRBJ2-7 NA TRBV6-6
TGTGCCAGCAGCGTAGCTCCCACTAGCGGGGACTACGAGCAGTACTTC CASSVAPTSGDYEQYF TRBD2 TRBJ2-7 once TRBV9
TGTGCCAGCAGCTCGGGGGTAACTGGAAACACCATATATTTT CASSSGVTGNTIYF NA TRBJ1-3 NA TRBV11-2
TGTGCCATCAGTGAACTTCCCGGAACACTCTCCCCCAAAAACATTCAGTACTTC CAISELPGTLSPKNIQYF NA TRBJ2-4 NA TRBV10-3
TGTGCCTGGAGTACGGGGGCGAGATATGGCTACACCTTC CAWSTGARYGYTF NA TRBJ1-2 NA TRBV30
TGTGCCAGCGGGCAGGCGAAGAGTGGCTACACCTTC CASGQAKSGYTF NA TRBJ1-2 NA TRBV6-1
TGTGCCAGCTCACGGGACAGTCTGAACACTGAAGCTTTCTTT CASSRDSLNTEAFF TRBD1 TRBJ1-1 NA TRBV18
TGCGCCAGCAGCTTGGCTTCCACAGGGCCCTATGGCTACACCTTC CASSLASTGPYGYTF NA TRBJ1-2 NA TRBV5-1
TGCGCCAGCAGCTTGTCAGGTAGCACAGATACGCAGTATTTT CASSLSGSTDTQYF NA TRBJ2-3 NA TRBV5-1
TGTGCCAGCAGCTTAGGGCCCTCAGGCTACGAGCAGTACTTC CASSLGPSGYEQYF NA TRBJ2-7 NA TRBV7-8
TGTGCCTGGACCGTAGGGGGTTCACCCCTCCACTTT CAWTVGGSPLHF NA TRBJ1-6 NA TRBV30
TGTGCCAGCAGGATTAATCAGCCCCAGCATTTT CASRINQPQHF NA TRBJ1-5 NA TRBV2
TGTGCCAGCAGCCCCGGCGGTTCCCTCCAGCCCCAGCATTTT CASSPGGSLQPQHF NA TRBJ1-5 NA TRBV7-9
TGTGCCAGCAGCCCCGGGTCAGATACGCAGTATTTT CASSPGSDTQYF NA TRBJ2-3 NA TRBV7-2
TGTGCCAGCGGAGGAGCTAGCGGGGGGGAGACCCAGTACTTC CASGGASGGETQYF TRBD2 TRBJ2-5 NA TRBV2
TGCGCCAGCAGCCGATACTCCGGGACAGGGTACGAGCAGTACTTC CASSRYSGTGYEQYF TRBD1 TRBJ2-7 NA TRBV5-1
TGTGCCAGCAGTACACCCGACAGGGGATCTCGCGGCTACACCTTC CASSTPDRGSRGYTF TRBD1 TRBJ1-2 NA TRBV6-5
TGTGCCAGCGGTATACAGGGGGCTCGGGAGACCCAGTACTTC CASGIQGARETQYF TRBD1 TRBJ2-5 NA TRBV28
TGTGCCAGCAGCTTGGGGGGACCGGTGAATGAGCAGTTCTTC CASSLGGPVNEQFF NA TRBJ2-1 NA TRBV5-4
TGTGCCAGCAGCTTGGGGAATAGCAATCAGCCCCAGCATTTT CASSLGNSNQPQHF NA TRBJ1-5 NA TRBV2
TGTGCCAGTAGTGCGGGAGATAACTATGGCTACACCTTC CASSAGDNYGYTF NA TRBJ1-2 NA TRBV19